Shown below are 3 T cell receptor beta chains from a single sample sequenced in a study of early T cells in non-severe SARS-CoV-2 infection. TCRdb processed the 5' RACE reads anew with MiXCR; each CDR3 protein has one entry. The sample comprises roughly 61,000 distinct CDR3 sequences, 8.5% to 10% of which are singletons, and 8.6% rests with the top ten. The sequenced sample consisted of whole blood. The receptor set was obtained from an adult who was a healthcare worker with PCR-confirmed SARS-CoV-2 infection or an uninfected control (not recorded which).

The V call is TRBV27, the J call TRBJ2-1, with unresolved D. The CDR3 is made up of 15 amino acids. Germline assignment: CDR1 MNHEY and CDR2 SMNVEV (reference sequence). Trimming stripped 5 bases from V and 0 bases from J, with 11 bases between. This CDR3 reads CASSPKPDSYNEQFF. The CDR3 DNA reads TGTGCCAGCAGTCCCAAGCCAGACTCCTACAATGAGCAGTTCTTC.

The sample holds many counts of this clonotype. In nucleotides, the CDR3 is TGTGCCAGCAGCCTCACCCTTCAGGGGGCGGCCGGGGAGCTGTTTTTT. Translation: CASSLTLQGAAGELFF. This chain joins TRBV7-6 and TRBJ2-2; TRBD1 aligns across 8 bases. Trimming cost V 5 bases and J 6 bases; bases outside gene matches: 11. The CDR3 contains 16 residues. Germline lookup yields CDR1 SGHVS and CDR2 FNYEAQ.

The table lists this clonotype with many counts. The V call is TRBV5-1, the J call TRBJ2-4, with 8 bases identical to TRBD2. CDR3 length equals 14 residues. The V and J ends lost 4 bases and 6 bases, in that order; junction bases with no gene match: 6. Germline CDR1 is SGHRS and CDR2 is YFSETQ. In DNA, the CDR3 is TGCGCCAGCAGCCACAGCGGGAGTGCAAACATTCAGTACTTC. The encoded protein is CASSHSGSANIQYF.